This T cell receptor beta chain was recovered during a study of Ad26.COV2.S vaccination and SARS-CoV-2 variants. About the study: Sample donor was a member of the COV1001 Ad26.COV2.S trial arm. Intramuscularly, Ad26.COV2.S was given either once or twice, 56 days apart. Notes on the study in general: The study found higher spike-specific TCR breadth in vaccine than placebo recipients.

In the case of this clone: Its cognate antigen is unknown.

The assay was immunoSEQ multiplex PCR, and TCRdb's table has in-frame clones only and misses some. The sample shows some 350,000 clones, roughly 90% of them seen only once. Described treatment: around 19 received Ad26.COV2.S at low or high dose, single or two shots; roughly 5 received placebo; per-sample allocation not given. Sample collection was performed on day 63 after the first vaccine or placebo injection. The sample was peripheral blood, taken in a trial of Ad26.COV2.S vaccine versus placebo. The origin of this receptor is a person aged 18-65 years who received the Ad26.COV2.S COVID-19 vaccine or a placebo.

The CDR3 here is CASSRYRTSSLYNEQFF. The CDR3 DNA sequence: TGCGCCAGCAGCCGCTATCGGACATCTTCGTTATACAATGAGCAGTTCTTC. The gene calls are TRBV4-1 and TRBJ2-1, with D perhaps TRBD1 (5 bases). V lost 4 bases and J lost 4, with 20 bases in between. Germline V gene lookup returns CDR1 MGHRA and CDR2 YSYEKL. The CDR3 covers 17 residues.